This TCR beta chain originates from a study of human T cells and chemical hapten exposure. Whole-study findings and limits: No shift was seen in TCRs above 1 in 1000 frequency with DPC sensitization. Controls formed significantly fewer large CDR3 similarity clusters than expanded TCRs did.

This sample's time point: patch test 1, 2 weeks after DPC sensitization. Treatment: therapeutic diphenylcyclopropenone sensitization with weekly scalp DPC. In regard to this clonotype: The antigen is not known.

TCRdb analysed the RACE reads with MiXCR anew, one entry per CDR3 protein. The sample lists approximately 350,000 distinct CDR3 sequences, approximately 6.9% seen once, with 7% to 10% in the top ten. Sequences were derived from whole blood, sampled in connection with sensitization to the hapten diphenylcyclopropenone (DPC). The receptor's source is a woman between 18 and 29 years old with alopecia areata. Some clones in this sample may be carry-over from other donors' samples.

The CDR3 protein is CASSPGSGGAYEQYF. CDR3 DNA sequence: TGCGCCAGCAGCCCTGGGTCAGGGGGCGCCTACGAGCAGTACTTC. The rearrangement uses TRBV5-1 and TRBJ2-7; 8 bases are shared with TRBD1. Germline V gives CDR1 SGHRS, CDR2 YFSETQ. V shed 4 bases, J shed 2 bases, and the junction held 8 bases outside the gene matches. The CDR3 is 15 amino acids.